Listed below are T cell receptor beta chains from one sample, sequenced in a study of T cell changes during pregnancy in multiple sclerosis. Here immunoSEQ multiplex PCR was the method, and the copy in TCRdb shows in-frame clones only, minus some. The sample yields around 60,000 clones, roughly nine tenths seen once. This sample comprised peripheral blood, obtained in the third trimester of pregnancy. The receptors shown here come from a female donor in good health, enrolled as a control in a pregnancy study. CDR3s include the opening cysteine and the closing phenylalanine or tryptophan. A D gene is named only where the DNA matches it firmly. The size field is filled for only some rows; it gives once, few, many or a size class.

v_call	clone_size	d_call	j_call	cdr3_nt	cdr3_aa
TRBV7-2	-	TRBD1	TRBJ2-6	TGTGCCAGCAGCTCCTGGACAGGGGGCGATCCTGGGGCCAACGTCCTGACTTTC	CASSSWTGGDPGANVLTF
TRBV12-5	-	TRBD1	TRBJ2-2	TGTGCTAGTGGTCCCCGACAGGGTTTAGCCGGGGAGCTGTTTTTT	CASGPRQGLAGELFF
TRBV18	-	-	TRBJ2-5	TGTGCCAGCTCACCAGCTACAGGGACCCAGTACTTC	CASSPATGTQYF
TRBV19	-	TRBD2	TRBJ2-1	TGTGCCAGTACCCGTAGCGGGAGGGGATACAATGAGCAGTTCTTC	CASTRSGRGYNEQFF
TRBV5-4	-	-	TRBJ1-1	TGTGCCAGCAGCCCTGTGACAGGAATGAACACTGAAGCTTTCTTT	CASSPVTGMNTEAFF
TRBV6-6	-	-	TRBJ2-7	TGTGCCAGCAGTTACAAGGACAGCCACTCCTACGAGCAGTACTTC	CASSYKDSHSYEQYF
TRBV5-5	-	-	TRBJ1-1	TGTGCCAGCAGCTTGGGGACAGCAAACACTGAAGCTTTCTTT	CASSLGTANTEAFF
TRBV4-3	few	-	TRBJ2-1	TGCGCCATTGGCAGGGATGAGCAGTTCTTC	CAIGRDEQFF
TRBV27	-	-	TRBJ1-2	TGTGCCAGCAGTTTGATCGGGCAGGGGAATGGCTACACCTTC	CASSLIGQGNGYTF
TRBV25-1	-	-	TRBJ1-1	TGTGCCAGCATCCGAGGGACTGAAGCTTTCTTT	CASIRGTEAFF
TRBV5-1	once	TRBD1	TRBJ1-1	TGCGCCAGCAGCTTGCCCCCGGGACAGGGCAAAGGGAACACTGAAGCTTTCTTT	CASSLPPGQGKGNTEAFF
TRBV7-2	many	TRBD1	TRBJ2-3	TGTGCCAGCAGCCAGATGACAGGGGGCGCGACAGATACGCAGTATTTT	CASSQMTGGATDTQYF
TRBV6-1	-	-	TRBJ1-1	TGTGCCAGCAGTGAAGGAGGTGCGATGCCTGAAGCTTTCTTT	CASSEGGAMPEAFF
TRBV7-6	-	TRBD1	TRBJ2-5	TGTGCCAGCAGTACGGTGCGGGACAGGGGGTTCCAAGAGACCCAGTACTTC	CASSTVRDRGFQETQYF
TRBV6-4	-	-	TRBJ1-1	TGTGCCAGCAGGAACAGCTTGAACACTGAAGCTTTCTTT	CASRNSLNTEAFF
TRBV2	-	TRBD2	TRBJ2-2	TGTGCCAGCAGTGTAGGAGTAGGACTAGCCAACACCGGGGAGCTGTTTTTT	CASSVGVGLANTGELFF
TRBV7-9	-	TRBD1	TRBJ2-1	TGTGCCAGCAGTCGTGACAGGGGTCAGTTCTTC	CASSRDRGQFF
TRBV6-5	-	TRBD2	TRBJ2-1	TGTGCCAGCAGTTCCGGGACTAGCGGCTACAATGAGCAGTTCTTC	CASSSGTSGYNEQFF
TRBV28	-	TRBD1	TRBJ1-1	TGTGCCAGCAGTCCCCTGGGACAGAGAATCAGAAGCGGCACTGAAGCTTTCTTT	CASSPLGQRIRSGTEAFF
TRBV7-2	-	TRBD2	TRBJ2-1	TGTGCCAGCAGCTTAGCGCACAGCGGGGGGGCCCATGAGCAGTTCTTC	CASSLAHSGGAHEQFF
TRBV5-1	-	-	TRBJ2-2	TGCGCCAGCAGCTCTATAGCGTTCAACACCGGGGAGCTGTTTTTT	CASSSIAFNTGELFF
TRBV29-1	once	-	TRBJ2-7	TGCAGCGTTGACCAGGGTGGGTACGAGCAGTACTTC	CSVDQGGYEQYF
TRBV7-2	-	-	TRBJ2-2	TGTGCCAGCAGCTTAGGGCAGGGCACCGGGGAGCTGTTTTTT	CASSLGQGTGELFF
TRBV19	-	TRBD2	TRBJ2-3	TGTGCCAGCTCCTCGGGACATGAGATTAAGCGGGAGGGCACAGATACGCAGTATTTT	CASSSGHEIKREGTDTQYF
TRBV9	-	TRBD2	TRBJ2-1	TGTGCCAGCAGCGACCCCACCAGGACTAGCGGTTATAATGAGCAGTTCTTC	CASSDPTRTSGYNEQFF
TRBV5-1	-	TRBD2	TRBJ2-3	TGCGCCAGCAGCTCCCCTTTAGCGGGGGGCCTAGATACGCAGTATTTT	CASSSPLAGGLDTQYF
TRBV19	-	-	TRBJ2-3	TGTGCCAGTAGTAAGCCCAGCGGATACACAGATACGCAGTATTTT	CASSKPSGYTDTQYF
TRBV7-6	-	TRBD1	TRBJ1-1	TGTGCCAGCAGCGGCCGACAGGGGGCAGATGAAGCTTTCTTT	CASSGRQGADEAFF
TRBV15	-	-	TRBJ2-7	TGTGCCACCAGCAGAGATGGGCCTATTCACGAGCAGTACTTC	CATSRDGPIHEQYF
TRBV7-2	-	TRBD1	TRBJ1-2	TGTGCCAGCAGCCCACAGGCGCCAGGGGGCGTCTATGGCTACACCTTC	CASSPQAPGGVYGYTF
TRBV27	-	-	TRBJ1-1	TGTGCCAGCAGTTTAGTCGCCAGGGGAGTCACTGAAGCTTTCTTT	CASSLVARGVTEAFF
TRBV7-3	-	TRBD2	TRBJ2-1	TGTGCCAGCAGCTTACAGGGGCGCCTAGCGGGAGGGCCAAGTATGAATGAGCAGTTCTTC	CASSLQGRLAGGPSMNEQFF
TRBV12-5	-	TRBD2	TRBJ2-5	TGTGCTAGTGGTTTCCCAGGCCCGGGGGGAGAGACCCAGTACTTC	CASGFPGPGGETQYF
TRBV30	-	TRBD2	TRBJ2-1	TGTGCCTGGAGCGCCAGCCGAATCCTCGGACTAGGCAGGATTGAGCAGTTCTTC	CAWSASRILGLGRIEQFF
TRBV10-3	-	TRBD2	TRBJ2-7	TGTGCCATCAGTGAGTCAAGCGGGAGGGCCGAGCTCTACGAGCAGTACTTC	CAISESSGRAELYEQYF
TRBV6-1	-	TRBD1	TRBJ2-3	TGTGCCAGCAGCCTCCAGGGGGCAGGCACAGATACGCAGTATTTT	CASSLQGAGTDTQYF
TRBV18	-	-	TRBJ1-2	TGTGCCAGCTCACCAGCAGGGGACTATGGCTACACCTTC	CASSPAGDYGYTF
TRBV5-1	once	TRBD1	TRBJ1-4	TGCGCCAGCAGCTACTCAGGACAGGGGGTCGAAAAACTGTTTTTT	CASSYSGQGVEKLFF
TRBV19	-	TRBD1	TRBJ2-1	TGTGCCAGTAGTGGCGGGACAGGGGTGCGGTACAATGAGCAGTTCTTC	CASSGGTGVRYNEQFF
TRBV19	-	-	TRBJ1-1	TGTGCCAGTAGTATTGTGGCAGCCAGGTTAAGGAACACTGAAGCTTTCTTT	CASSIVAARLRNTEAFF
TRBV5-1	-	TRBD1	TRBJ1-1	TGCGCCAGCAGCTCGGGCAGGGGGACCACTGAAGCTTTCTTT	CASSSGRGTTEAFF
TRBV5-1	-	-	TRBJ2-5	TGCGCCAGCAGCTTGGGGAATTTCCTAGGAGGGCCGGAGGAGACCCAGTACTTC	CASSLGNFLGGPEETQYF
TRBV9	-	TRBD1	TRBJ2-7	TGCGCCAGCAGCGTAGGTTCAGGGGGTGCTGGGGGCGAGCAGTACTTC	CASSVGSGGAGGEQYF
TRBV19	-	TRBD1	TRBJ1-5	TGTGCCAGTAGATTAAAGGACAGGGCCTCGAATCAGCCCCAGCATTTT	CASRLKDRASNQPQHF
TRBV28	-	-	TRBJ2-7	TGTGCCAGCACCCCCCGGGTCATTTACACTTCCAACGAGCAGTACTTC	CASTPRVIYTSNEQYF
TRBV7-8	-	-	TRBJ1-1	TGTGCCAGCACCTTCATGAACACTGAAGCTTTCTTT	CASTFMNTEAFF
TRBV18	-	-	TRBJ1-1	TGTGCCAGCTCACCGATACAGGGCGCTGAAGCTTTCTTT	CASSPIQGAEAFF
TRBV5-1	-	-	TRBJ2-7	TGCGCCAGCAGAGCAGGTGAGGGAGAGTACGAGCAGTACTTC	CASRAGEGEYEQYF
TRBV5-1	-	-	TRBJ2-3	TGCGCCAGCAGCTTTGGGGCCCCTAGGGGCACAGATACGCAGTATTTT	CASSFGAPRGTDTQYF
TRBV11-3	-	TRBD1	TRBJ1-1	TGTGCCAGCAGCTTAGTTGGGACAGGGGGCACTGAAGCTTTCTTT	CASSLVGTGGTEAFF
TRBV28	once	TRBD1	TRBJ1-2	TGTGCCAGCATCACTACAGAAGGGGGCGCCACTGGCTACACCTTC	CASITTEGGATGYTF
TRBV10-3	-	-	TRBJ2-7	TGTGCCATCAGTGAGGAGGATAGCTACGAGCAGTACTTC	CAISEEDSYEQYF
TRBV19	-	TRBD1	TRBJ1-2	TGTGCCTCTCGGGACAGAACTAACTATGGCTACACCTTC	CASRDRTNYGYTF
TRBV9	-	-	TRBJ2-7	TGTGCCAGCAGCGTAGCTCGGGACACCAGATACGAGCAGTACTTC	CASSVARDTRYEQYF
TRBV9	-	-	TRBJ1-5	TGTGCCAGCAGCGTAGACGGTCAGGGGAGAAGGCCCCAGCATTTT	CASSVDGQGRRPQHF
TRBV5-4	-	TRBD2	TRBJ2-7	TGTGCCAGCAGCTGGGTCGTAGCGGGAGATGGTGGGTACGAGCAGTACTTC	CASSWVVAGDGGYEQYF
TRBV28	-	TRBD2	TRBJ2-1	TGTGCCAGCAGTTTGTGGACTAGCGGGAGTTCCAATGAGCAGTTCTTC	CASSLWTSGSSNEQFF
TRBV7-2	-	TRBD2	TRBJ2-3	TGTGCCAGCAGCCGAGCGGGGGCTGGATCCGATACGCAGTATTTT	CASSRAGAGSDTQYF
TRBV6-4	medium-sized	TRBD2	TRBJ2-3	TGTGCCAGCAGTCTAGGGGAAGCGGGGGGGCCAGATACGCAGTATTTT	CASSLGEAGGPDTQYF